This record looks at one T cell receptor (beta chain) sequence and its context. Its specificity is unknown. This sample is drawn from a study of cytomegalovirus exposure and HLA in healthy donors. Study overall: Early released data had about 80 million unique TCRs, all coming from HLA-typed donors. The study placed around 80% of its approximately 380 genotyped donors in the Caucasian-associated ancestry cluster. Study-level findings and limits: Usually a TCR sequence was rare, but some public TCRs were found in many donors. In an earlier analysis, most TCR beta V segments were productive about 87% or about 30% of the time.

The PCR contained 60 Vbeta and 13 Jbeta primers. The protocol was immunoSEQ multiplex PCR, while the TCRdb copy is restricted to in-frame clones and leaves out a portion. The sample records 95,000 to 150,000 clones, over 65% being singletons. V was cut by 5 bases and J by 0 bases, with 18 bases left in between. The CDR3 sequence is 17 residues long. Germline loops: CDR1 SGHAT, CDR2 FQNNGV. This rearrangement joins TRBV11-2 to TRBJ2-3, with D maybe TRBD1 (7 bases). The sample was PBMCs. This sequence was found in a man aged 18 to 29 in good health and CMV-seronegative. The CDR3 protein is CASSAPPGGSSTDTQYF. The CDR3 coding sequence is TGTGCCAGCAGCGCCCCCCCAGGGGGGTCTAGCACAGATACGCAGTATTTT.